This TCR beta chain originates from a study of Graves' ophthalmopathy and Graves' hyperthyroidism. Turning to the study itself: Specimen type is peripheral blood, obtained at initial diagnosis before any treatment.

A remark on this clonotype: The antigen is not known. The junction and the germline gene differ at one end; a read error may be behind it.

Amplified TCR beta CDR3 regions were obtained using RNA transcripts as template. HTBI-primed first-round RT-PCR preceded second-round multiplex PCR. Each CDR3 protein is one row after TCRdb ran MiXCR on the multiplex PCR reads. The profile covers 740,000 or so distinct CDR3 sequences, with 40% appearing a single time and less than 55% taken by the ten largest. General study results and limits: A 13-signature model separated ophthalmopathy from stable hyperthyroidism, reaching 87.88% sensitivity and approximately 81% specificity cross-validated.

This CDR3 has 15 amino acids. The germline CDR1 and CDR2 sequences are SGHTA and FQGNSA. This sequence joins TRBV7-2 and TRBJ2-7, with D possibly being TRBD1 or TRBD2 (6 bases each). The TCR sequence derives from an adult man with Graves' ophthalmopathy. Sequences were obtained from peripheral blood. CDR3 DNA: TGTGCCAGCAGCTTCCGAAACGGGGGCTCCTACGATCAGTACTTC. Amino acid sequence: CASSFRNGGSYDQYF.